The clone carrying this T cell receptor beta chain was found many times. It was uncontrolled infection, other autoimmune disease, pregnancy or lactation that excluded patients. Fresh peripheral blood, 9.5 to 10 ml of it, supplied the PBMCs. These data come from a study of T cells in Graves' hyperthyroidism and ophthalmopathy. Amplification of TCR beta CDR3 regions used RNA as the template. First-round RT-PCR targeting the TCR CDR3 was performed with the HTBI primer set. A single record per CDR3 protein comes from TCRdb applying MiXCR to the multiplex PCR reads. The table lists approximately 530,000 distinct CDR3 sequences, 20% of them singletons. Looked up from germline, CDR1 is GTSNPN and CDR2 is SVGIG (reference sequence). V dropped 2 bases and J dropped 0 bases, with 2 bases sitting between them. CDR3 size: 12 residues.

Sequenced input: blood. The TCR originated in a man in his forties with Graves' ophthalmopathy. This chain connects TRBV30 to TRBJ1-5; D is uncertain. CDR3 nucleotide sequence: TGTGCCTGGAGTCTTAGCAATCAGCCCCAGCATTTT. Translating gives CAWSLSNQPQHF.